What follows are 8 T cell receptor beta chains derived from one specimen sequenced in a study of neoadjuvant nivolumab and ipilimumab in lung cancer. The repertoire was sequenced with immunoSEQ multiplex PCR; TCRdb's copy has only in-frame clones and lacks some. The sample has approximately 30,000 clones; 82% are singletons. This specimen was tumor tissue, taken after neoadjuvant nivolumab, alone or with ipilimumab, at or shortly before surgery. The receptors were gathered from an adult with non-small cell lung cancer.

The chain has TRBV15 and TRBJ1-4; 11 positions match TRBD1. CDR1 is LNHNV, CDR2 YYDKDF, per germline (reference sequence). V dropped 5 bases and J dropped 6; count of bases not matched to a gene: 5. This CDR3 is built from 15 residues. In nucleotides, the CDR3 is TGTGCCACCAGCTCCCGGACAGGGGGCTATGAAAAACTGTTTTTT. Encoded protein: CATSSRTGGYEKLFF.

The table lists this clone with a count of one. CDR3: CASSAGTGKGGGTEAFF. The CDR3 nucleotides read TGTGCCAGCAGCGCCGGGACAGGTAAAGGAGGTGGGACTGAAGCTTTCTTT. The chain combines TRBV7-2 with TRBJ1-1; TRBD1 agrees at 8 bases. Trimming removed 5 bases from V and 5 bases from J; junction bases left unmatched: 16. In germline, CDR1 is SGHTA, CDR2 FQGNSA. The CDR3 loop spans 17 amino acids.

The V call is TRBV7-9, the J call TRBJ2-5; no clear D. V was pared by 2 bases and J by 2 bases, with 9 bases between. Germline V CDR1 and CDR2: SEHNR, FQNEAQ (reference sequence). The CDR3 length is 14 residues. In DNA form, the CDR3 reads TGTGCCAGCAGCTTAAGGGCAGAGCAAGAGACCCAGTACTTC. It codes for CASSLRAEQETQYF.

The chain has TRBV2 and TRBJ2-1; TRBD2 agrees at 7 bases. V lost 7 bases and J lost 0; bases outside the gene matches: 3. In germline, CDR1 is SNHLY, CDR2 FYNNEI. The length of the CDR3 is 14 residues. This CDR3 reads CASNGGSSYNEQFF. CDR3 bases: TGTGCCAGCAACGGCGGGAGCTCCTACAATGAGCAGTTCTTC.

The chain couples TRBV18 to TRBJ2-1, with D unresolved. V dropped 6 bases and J dropped 4 bases, with 13 bases sitting between them. This CDR3 contains 14 residues. In germline, CDR1 is KGHSH, CDR2 LQKENI. The CDR3: CASSPGQEYNEQFF. DNA for the CDR3: TGTGCCAGCTCCCCCGGTCAAGAATACAATGAGCAGTTCTTC.

This chain links TRBV7-7 with TRBJ2-5; the D is unclear. This CDR3 spans 13 amino acids. V lost 2 bases and J lost 5, with 9 bases in between. The germline CDR1 and CDR2 sequences are SSHAT and FNYEAQ (reference sequence). The CDR3 sequence: CASSLQVRETQYF. The DNA of the CDR3 is TGTGCCAGCAGCTTACAGGTGCGGGAGACCCAGTACTTC.

The rearrangement uses TRBV7-9 and TRBJ2-5; no reliable D call. Trimming took 3 bases from V and 5 from J, leaving 7 bases between them. The CDR3 runs 12 residues. Germline loops: CDR1 SEHNR, CDR2 FQNEAQ (reference sequence). CDR3 in amino acids: CASSFVGETQYF. The DNA of the CDR3 is TGTGCCAGCAGCTTTGTAGGGGAGACCCAGTACTTC.

V gene TRBV6-1 combines with J gene TRBJ1-2, with 8 nucleotides matching TRBD1. J was trimmed by 8 bases and V by 7 bases; bases with no gene match: 12. The CDR3 loop spans 14 amino acids. In germline, CDR1 is MNHNS, CDR2 SASEGT. CDR3 in amino acids: CASIEPGQGWGYTF. The CDR3 nucleotides read TGTGCCAGCATAGAGCCAGGACAGGGTTGGGGCTACACCTTC.